Sequencing of this T cell receptor beta chain was carried out in a study of T cell repertoires in cytomegalovirus infection. Study-level background: An indication of both CMV infection and matching HLA type came from public TCR beta signatures.

In TCRdb, the reads were re-called with MiXCR into one record per CDR3 protein. The sample lists about 920,000 distinct CDR3 sequences, approximately 31% occurring once. This CDR3 has 12 amino acids. Per germline, CDR1 MNHEY and CDR2 SMNVEV (reference sequence). Trimming removed 2 bases from V and 10 bases from J, with 9 bases in between. This clonotype was observed a handful of times. Its cognate antigen is unknown. The rearrangement joins TRBV27 to TRBJ2-1; weak D call: TRBD2 (5 bases). Sample: cultured CD8+ T cells from PBMCs, taken from culture after CMV antigen stimulation. The sequence came from a human donor in good health (CMV status not recorded). Some clones in this sample may be carry-over from other donors' samples. The CDR3 coding sequence is TGTGCCAGCAGTTTAAGCGGTTACGAGCAGTTCTTC. It yields the protein CASSLSGYEQFF.